This record covers a single T cell receptor beta chain. Trimming removed 4 bases from V and 0 bases from J, with 2 bases in between. The CDR3 length is 12 residues. Germline V gene lookup returns CDR1 ENHRY and CDR2 SYGVKD. Some clones are missing from TCRdb's copy, which holds only in-frame ones; the method was immunoSEQ multiplex PCR. Of 150,000 to 200,000 clones detected, 75% to 90% appear once; the ten largest clones hold over 10%. The record originates from a study of blood T cell repertoires in COVID-19. This chain links TRBV10-3 with TRBJ2-3; D not resolved. The sample consisted of PBMCs or T cells enriched from blood (not recorded which). This TCR was sampled from a woman aged 60-75 years who had recovered from COVID-19. The DNA for the CDR3 is TGTGCCATCAGTGTAAGCACAGATACGCAGTATTTT. Encoded protein: CAISVSTDTQYF.